These T cell receptor beta chains were read from a single sample in a study of blood T cell repertoires in COVID-19. Produced via immunoSEQ multiplex PCR; TCRdb's table is partial and in-frame only. The sample consists of 150,000 to 200,000 clones, 60% to 80% of them appearing once. The source material was peripheral blood. The receptors originated from an older woman with acute or convalescent COVID-19. The CDR3 runs from the conserved cysteine through the conserved F or W. D genes are given only for firm matches. The size entry is marked missing in some rows and otherwise reads once, few, many or a size class.

V gene	D gene	clone size	J gene	CDR3 DNA	CDR3 protein
TRBV19	TRBD1	NA	TRBJ2-1	TGTGCCAGTAGTGGGACAGGCGACAATGAGCAGTTCTTC	CASSGTGDNEQFF
TRBV9	NA	NA	TRBJ1-5	TGTGCCAGCAGCGCGGGACAATCAAATCAGCCCCAGCATTTT	CASSAGQSNQPQHF
TRBV5-4	NA	NA	TRBJ1-6	TGTGCCAGCAGCTTGGTAGGGGAACGAGATAATTCACCCCTCCACTTT	CASSLVGERDNSPLHF
TRBV7-9	NA	NA	TRBJ1-4	TGTGCCAGCAGCTTAGGTCCAGGGGTACACGAAAAACTGTTTTTT	CASSLGPGVHEKLFF
TRBV24-1	NA	NA	TRBJ1-2	TGTGCCACCAGTGATGGATCGGCCTATTCAGCAGACATAACCTTC	CATSDGSAYSADITF
TRBV21-1	NA	NA	TRBJ2-7	TGTGCCAGCAGCACAAAGAGGACTGAGGAAAGCTCCTACGAGCAGTACTTC	CASSTKRTEESSYEQYF
TRBV30	NA	NA	TRBJ1-3	TGTGCCTGGACCCACAGGATTGACTCTGGAAACACCATATATTTT	CAWTHRIDSGNTIYF
TRBV20-1	TRBD2	few	TRBJ2-1	TGCAGTGCTAGTGGGCTAGCGGGAGGGAGCGAGCAGTTCTTC	CSASGLAGGSEQFF
TRBV27	TRBD1	few	TRBJ1-1	TGTGCCAGCAGATCGCCCCTACGGGACAGGATAGAAAACACTGAAGCTTTCTTT	CASRSPLRDRIENTEAFF
TRBV19	TRBD1	once	TRBJ1-4	TGTGCCAGTAGTATGGATAGCACAGGGGGGGGTGAAAAACTGTTTTTT	CASSMDSTGGGEKLFF
TRBV10-3	TRBD1	NA	TRBJ1-2	TGTGCCATCAGTGAGGACAGGGCCTATGGCTACACCTTC	CAISEDRAYGYTF
TRBV28	TRBD1	NA	TRBJ2-5	TGTGCCAGCAGTGTCTACAGGGGAACAGCGGAGACCCAGTACTTC	CASSVYRGTAETQYF